These 3 T cell receptor beta chains were sequenced from one sample in a study of human T cells and chemical hapten exposure. Specified time point: pre-sensitization, week 0. As to treatment: therapeutic diphenylcyclopropenone sensitization with weekly scalp DPC. Each CDR3 protein gets one entry after TCRdb re-called the RACE reads with MiXCR. Among approximately 370,000 distinct CDR3 sequences listed, approximately 5.8% were seen once. The sequencing used whole blood, collected in connection with sensitization to the hapten diphenylcyclopropenone (DPC). These receptors all stem from a woman between 18 and 30 years old with alopecia areata. Some clones in this sample may be carry-over from other donors' samples.

This clonotype occurred many times. V and J are TRBV29-1 and TRBJ1-1, with TRBD1 matching 8 bases. Germline V gives CDR1 SQVTM, CDR2 ANQGSEA. This CDR3 spans 13 amino acids. V gave up 4 bases and J gave up 7 bases; unmatched junction bases: 8. Here the CDR3 reads CSVGQGTPVEAFF. The DNA of the CDR3 is TGCAGCGTTGGACAGGGGACCCCAGTTGAAGCTTTCTTT. Filled out from reference TRBV29-1 and TRBJ1-1, the complete variable domain reads SAVISQKPSRDICQRGTSLTIQCQVDSQVTMMFWYRQQPGQSLTLIATANQGSEATYESGFVIDKFPISRPNLTFSTLTVSNMSPEDSSIYLCSVGQGTPVEAFFGQGTRLTVV.

The chain is built from TRBV29-1 and TRBJ1-4; D perhaps matches TRBD1 (5 bases). Trimming pared 4 bases from V and 9 bases from J, leaving 15 bases between. CDR3 size: 13 residues. CDR1 and CDR2 from the germline V gene are SQVTM and ANQGSEA. The CDR3 bases are TGCAGCGTTGTGGGTGAAGGGGTACAAAAACTGTTTTTT. Translating gives CSVVGEGVQKLFF.

Ten or more counts support this clonotype. The chain joins TRBV6-5 to TRBJ1-4, with no clear D. V lost 6 bases and J 5 bases, leaving 13 bases between the germline ends. Germline V gene lookup returns CDR1 MNHEY and CDR2 SVGAGI. The CDR3 is made up of 14 amino acids. In nucleotides, the CDR3 is TGTGCCAGCAGCCGCTCCGCGACAAATGAAAAACTGTTTTTT. Translating gives CASSRSATNEKLFF.